This T cell receptor beta chain is drawn from a study of CD8 T cells in ankylosing spondylitis. The study, taken as a whole, reports: Significantly higher representation of disease-linked clones was reported for matched ankylosing spondylitis synovial fluid.

CDR1 is SGDLS, CDR2 YYNGEE, per germline. Trimming pared 0 bases from V and 4 bases from J, leaving 13 bases between. This CDR3 region has 15 residues. This clonotype appeared many times. Its antigen is still unknown. In TCRdb, the 5' RACE reads were re-called with MiXCR into one record per CDR3 protein. The table shows about 220,000 distinct CDR3 sequences, with more than 9% occurring only once. The origin of this receptor is a male donor with ankylosing spondylitis or in good health (not recorded which). The source material was blood, either unsorted or a sorted T cell fraction (not recorded which). The V call is TRBV9, the J call TRBJ2-5, with unresolved D. Written as DNA, the CDR3 is TGTGCCAGCAGCGTAGCTGTGGACGGCCGAGAGACCCAGTACTTC. Translating it yields CASSVAVDGRETQYF.